A selection of T cell receptor beta chains follows, all from one sample in a study of shared clonotypes between healthy human individuals. Sequencing used immunoSEQ multiplex PCR; TCRdb keeps in-frame clones, though not all of them. The table lists about 300,000 clones, about 74% of them singletons. The specimen was memory CD4+ T cells sorted from blood. These receptors all stem from a man aged 25-45 years in good health. CDR3s include the opening cysteine and the closing phenylalanine or tryptophan. D genes are given only for firm matches. Size tells how often a clone was seen (once, few, many) or the class of an expanded clone, and some rows leave it out.

d_call: -; j_call: TRBJ2-1; clone_size: -; v_call: TRBV12-2; cdr3_aa: CASRLAGTGGDEQFF; cdr3_nt: TGTGCAAGTCGCTTAGCGGGGACAGGGGGTGATGAGCAGTTCTTC
d_call: -; j_call: TRBJ2-1; clone_size: -; v_call: TRBV19; cdr3_aa: CASSGSINEQFF; cdr3_nt: TGTGCCAGTAGCGGGAGTATCAATGAGCAGTTCTTC
d_call: -; j_call: TRBJ1-1; clone_size: -; v_call: TRBV6-1; cdr3_aa: CASRIGTWEDTEAFF; cdr3_nt: TGTGCCAGCAGAATAGGGACATGGGAGGACACTGAAGCTTTCTTT
d_call: -; j_call: TRBJ2-2; clone_size: -; v_call: TRBV7-2; cdr3_aa: CASHPSLGTGELFF; cdr3_nt: TGTGCCAGCCATCCCTCTTTGGGCACCGGGGAGCTGTTTTTT
d_call: TRBD2; j_call: TRBJ2-1; clone_size: -; v_call: TRBV28; cdr3_aa: CASTGRAPYNEQFF; cdr3_nt: TGTGCCAGCACCGGGAGGGCCCCCTACAATGAGCAGTTCTTC
d_call: -; j_call: TRBJ2-7; clone_size: -; v_call: TRBV9; cdr3_aa: CASSVGGERFYEQYF; cdr3_nt: TGTGCCAGCAGCGTAGGGGGGGAGCGCTTCTACGAGCAGTACTTC
d_call: -; j_call: TRBJ1-2; clone_size: -; v_call: TRBV7-9; cdr3_aa: CASSSPVVLNYGYTF; cdr3_nt: TGTGCCAGCAGCTCCCCAGTAGTCCTTAACTATGGCTACACCTTC
d_call: -; j_call: TRBJ2-3; clone_size: -; v_call: TRBV30; cdr3_aa: CAWSVRGGSDTQYF; cdr3_nt: TGTGCCTGGAGTGTACGCGGGGGCTCGGATACGCAGTATTTT
d_call: TRBD1; j_call: TRBJ2-3; clone_size: -; v_call: TRBV7-8; cdr3_aa: CASSPGQGAGTDTQYF; cdr3_nt: TGTGCCAGCAGCCCAGGACAGGGGGCTGGCACAGATACGCAGTATTTT
d_call: -; j_call: TRBJ2-3; clone_size: few; v_call: TRBV2; cdr3_aa: CASSEVRTDTQYF; cdr3_nt: TGTGCCAGCAGTGAAGTGCGCACAGATACGCAGTATTTT
d_call: TRBD2; j_call: TRBJ2-3; clone_size: -; v_call: TRBV5-6; cdr3_aa: CASSTGTNTDTQYF; cdr3_nt: TGTGCCAGCAGCACCGGGACTAACACAGATACGCAGTATTTT
d_call: -; j_call: TRBJ2-7; clone_size: -; v_call: TRBV7-2; cdr3_aa: CASVLGAGFPYEQYF; cdr3_nt: TGTGCCAGCGTCCTGGGAGCGGGTTTCCCCTACGAGCAGTACTTC
d_call: -; j_call: TRBJ1-3; clone_size: -; v_call: TRBV2; cdr3_aa: CASSDSGTRNTIYF; cdr3_nt: TGTGCCAGCAGTGACTCCGGTACGAGAAACACCATATATTTT
d_call: TRBD2; j_call: TRBJ2-1; clone_size: -; v_call: TRBV4-1; cdr3_aa: CASSQDVGTSGGGQFF; cdr3_nt: TGCGCCAGCAGCCAAGATGTAGGGACTAGCGGAGGGGGTCAGTTCTTC
d_call: -; j_call: TRBJ2-3; clone_size: -; v_call: TRBV7-2; cdr3_aa: CASGRGAGFTDTQYF; cdr3_nt: TGTGCCAGCGGTAGAGGGGCAGGGTTCACAGATACGCAGTATTTT
d_call: TRBD2; j_call: TRBJ2-7; clone_size: -; v_call: TRBV14; cdr3_aa: CASSREGLANYEQYF; cdr3_nt: TGTGCCAGCAGCCGCGAGGGACTAGCGAACTACGAGCAGTACTTC
d_call: -; j_call: TRBJ2-7; clone_size: -; v_call: TRBV5-8; cdr3_aa: CASRRIGEQYF; cdr3_nt: TGTGCCAGCAGGCGCATTGGTGAGCAGTACTTC
d_call: -; j_call: TRBJ2-5; clone_size: -; v_call: TRBV7-9; cdr3_aa: CASSLEASKTQYF; cdr3_nt: TGTGCCAGCAGCTTAGAGGCGAGCAAGACCCAGTACTTC
d_call: -; j_call: TRBJ2-3; clone_size: -; v_call: TRBV9; cdr3_aa: CASSVEWSSTDTQYF; cdr3_nt: TGTGCCAGCAGCGTAGAGTGGTCGAGCACAGATACGCAGTATTTT
d_call: -; j_call: TRBJ2-7; clone_size: -; v_call: TRBV5-4; cdr3_aa: CASSQQGQSYEQYF; cdr3_nt: TGTGCCAGCAGCCAGCAGGGACAAAGCTACGAGCAGTACTTC
d_call: TRBD2; j_call: TRBJ2-1; clone_size: few; v_call: TRBV11-2; cdr3_aa: CASSREGGEQFF; cdr3_nt: TGTGCCAGCAGCCGGGAGGGAGGCGAGCAGTTCTTC
d_call: -; j_call: TRBJ2-3; clone_size: -; v_call: TRBV18; cdr3_aa: CASSPVRENTQYF; cdr3_nt: TGTGCCAGCTCACCCGTTAGGGAAAATACGCAGTATTTT
d_call: -; j_call: TRBJ1-5; clone_size: -; v_call: TRBV19; cdr3_aa: CASSLSQRNQPQHF; cdr3_nt: TGTGCCAGTAGTCTCTCTCAGAGAAATCAGCCCCAGCATTTT
d_call: -; j_call: TRBJ1-3; clone_size: -; v_call: TRBV7-8; cdr3_aa: CASSLGAGNTIYF; cdr3_nt: TGTGCCAGCAGCTTAGGGGCGGGAAACACCATATATTTT
d_call: TRBD1; j_call: TRBJ2-7; clone_size: -; v_call: TRBV18; cdr3_aa: CASSQHVGQGPEQYF; cdr3_nt: TGTGCCAGCTCGCAACACGTGGGACAGGGTCCCGAGCAGTACTTC
d_call: TRBD2; j_call: TRBJ2-5; clone_size: -; v_call: TRBV2; cdr3_aa: CASTPVPGGTQYF; cdr3_nt: TGTGCCAGCACCCCCGTCCCGGGGGGGACCCAGTACTTC
d_call: -; j_call: TRBJ1-5; clone_size: -; v_call: TRBV2; cdr3_aa: CASTERGDINQPQHF; cdr3_nt: TGTGCCAGCACCGAAAGGGGGGACATCAATCAGCCCCAGCATTTT
d_call: -; j_call: TRBJ2-7; clone_size: -; v_call: TRBV7-2; cdr3_aa: CASSSQGGVGEQYF; cdr3_nt: TGTGCCAGCAGCTCCCAGGGGGGCGTGGGGGAGCAGTACTTC
d_call: -; j_call: TRBJ2-5; clone_size: many; v_call: TRBV2; cdr3_aa: CASSEGSGQETQYF; cdr3_nt: TGTGCCAGCAGTGAAGGGTCTGGGCAAGAGACCCAGTACTTC
d_call: -; j_call: TRBJ1-1; clone_size: -; v_call: TRBV29-1; cdr3_aa: CSGRVNTEAFF; cdr3_nt: TGCAGCGGAAGGGTGAACACTGAAGCTTTCTTT
d_call: TRBD2; j_call: TRBJ2-3; clone_size: -; v_call: TRBV28; cdr3_aa: CASSVNSGRALDTQYF; cdr3_nt: TGTGCCAGCAGTGTAAATAGCGGGAGGGCCTTGGATACGCAGTATTTT